The present TCR beta chain was sequenced within a study of blood T cell repertoires in COVID-19. The length of the CDR3 is 12 residues. Germline CDR1 SGDLS, CDR2 YYNGEE. V gave up 3 bases and J gave up 9 bases, with 12 bases separating them. The assay was immunoSEQ multiplex PCR, and TCRdb's table has in-frame clones only and misses some. The table shows just over 300,000 clones, with around 84% occurring only once. This TCR was recovered from a man in his thirties or forties who had recovered from COVID-19. The sample taken for sequencing was PBMCs or T cells enriched from blood (not recorded which). The chain recombines TRBV9 with TRBJ2-5; TRBD2 is a possible D gene (5 bases). The CDR3 loop reads CASSAPSGAQYF. The CDR3 DNA sequence: TGTGCCAGCAGCGCCCCAAGCGGAGCCCAGTACTTC. Full variable domain (outside the CDR3, taken from reference TRBV9 and TRBJ2-5): DSGVTQTPKHLITATGQRVTLRCSPRSGDLSVYWYQQSLDQGLQFLIQYYNGEERAKGNILERFSAQQFPDLHSELNLSSLELGDSALYFCASSAPSGAQYFGPGTRLLVL.